This T cell receptor beta chain was sequenced in a study of CD8 T cells in Susac syndrome. A quantity of about 0.5 to 1 ug RNA underwent reverse transcription using random hexamers. TCRdb itself ran the immunoSEQ multiplex PCR reads through MiXCR, one entry per CDR3 protein. The table records around 180,000 distinct CDR3 sequences, roughly 94% of them present only once. Study findings and constraints: The CD4+ T cell repertoires of Susac syndrome were found to show no clonal expansion.

Sequencing targeted TCR beta in blood CD8+ and CD4+ T cells. This clonotype came up once. The antigen remains undetermined. The sequencing input was CD4+ T cells from PBMCs. This clonotype was sampled from a human donor with Susac syndrome.

CDR3 in DNA: TGTGCCAGCAGTCCCCGGACTGATCAGCCCCAGCATTTT. It encodes CASSPRTDQPQHF. This chain uses TRBV12-3 or TRBV12-4 with TRBJ1-5, with unresolved D. The V end lost 5 bases, the J end lost 5 bases, and 10 bases lay between the germline ends. This CDR3 is 13 amino acids long.